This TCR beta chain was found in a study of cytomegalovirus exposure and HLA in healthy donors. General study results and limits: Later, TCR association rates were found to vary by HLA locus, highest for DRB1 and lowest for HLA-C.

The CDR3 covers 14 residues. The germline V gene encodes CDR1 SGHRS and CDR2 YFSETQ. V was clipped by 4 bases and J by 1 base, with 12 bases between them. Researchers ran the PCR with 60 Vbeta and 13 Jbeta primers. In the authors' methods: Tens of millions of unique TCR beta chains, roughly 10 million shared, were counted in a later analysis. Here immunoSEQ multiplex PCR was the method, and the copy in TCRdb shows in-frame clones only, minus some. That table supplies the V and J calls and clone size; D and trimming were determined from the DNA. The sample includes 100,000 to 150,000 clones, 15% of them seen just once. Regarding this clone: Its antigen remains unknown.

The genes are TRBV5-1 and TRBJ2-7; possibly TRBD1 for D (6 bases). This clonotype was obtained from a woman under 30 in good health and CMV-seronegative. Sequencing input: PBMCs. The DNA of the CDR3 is TGCGCCAGCAGCCTCCGGGACACTTCCTACGAGCAGTACTTC. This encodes CASSLRDTSYEQYF.